The following is a TCR beta chain sequence with its context. The antigen remains unidentified. This record belongs to a study of T cell responses to AZD1222 COVID-19 vaccine. Overall study results and limits: Seropositive AZD1222 recipients at baseline numbered only five or six. Donor demographics were predominantly white British with a female majority; clonal diversity may be underestimated.

Using immunoSEQ multiplex PCR, the repertoire was profiled, and TCRdb retains in-frame clones only, with some absent. The table records 120,000 or so clones, more than 75% of them present only once. Between the trimmed V and J ends, which lost 1 base and 9 bases, there was a span of 10 bases. The germline gives CDR1 PRHDT, CDR2 FYEKMQ (reference sequence). The CDR3 is 13 amino acids. This sample comprised peripheral blood, obtained on day 0 of AZD1222 vaccination. This chain links TRBV13 with TRBJ2-1; TRBD1 might be the D (6 bases). The clonotype comes from an adult in good health. DNA for the CDR3: TGTGCCAGCAGCTTAGACCGCAGGGGTGAGCAGTTCTTC. Translating gives CASSLDRRGEQFF.